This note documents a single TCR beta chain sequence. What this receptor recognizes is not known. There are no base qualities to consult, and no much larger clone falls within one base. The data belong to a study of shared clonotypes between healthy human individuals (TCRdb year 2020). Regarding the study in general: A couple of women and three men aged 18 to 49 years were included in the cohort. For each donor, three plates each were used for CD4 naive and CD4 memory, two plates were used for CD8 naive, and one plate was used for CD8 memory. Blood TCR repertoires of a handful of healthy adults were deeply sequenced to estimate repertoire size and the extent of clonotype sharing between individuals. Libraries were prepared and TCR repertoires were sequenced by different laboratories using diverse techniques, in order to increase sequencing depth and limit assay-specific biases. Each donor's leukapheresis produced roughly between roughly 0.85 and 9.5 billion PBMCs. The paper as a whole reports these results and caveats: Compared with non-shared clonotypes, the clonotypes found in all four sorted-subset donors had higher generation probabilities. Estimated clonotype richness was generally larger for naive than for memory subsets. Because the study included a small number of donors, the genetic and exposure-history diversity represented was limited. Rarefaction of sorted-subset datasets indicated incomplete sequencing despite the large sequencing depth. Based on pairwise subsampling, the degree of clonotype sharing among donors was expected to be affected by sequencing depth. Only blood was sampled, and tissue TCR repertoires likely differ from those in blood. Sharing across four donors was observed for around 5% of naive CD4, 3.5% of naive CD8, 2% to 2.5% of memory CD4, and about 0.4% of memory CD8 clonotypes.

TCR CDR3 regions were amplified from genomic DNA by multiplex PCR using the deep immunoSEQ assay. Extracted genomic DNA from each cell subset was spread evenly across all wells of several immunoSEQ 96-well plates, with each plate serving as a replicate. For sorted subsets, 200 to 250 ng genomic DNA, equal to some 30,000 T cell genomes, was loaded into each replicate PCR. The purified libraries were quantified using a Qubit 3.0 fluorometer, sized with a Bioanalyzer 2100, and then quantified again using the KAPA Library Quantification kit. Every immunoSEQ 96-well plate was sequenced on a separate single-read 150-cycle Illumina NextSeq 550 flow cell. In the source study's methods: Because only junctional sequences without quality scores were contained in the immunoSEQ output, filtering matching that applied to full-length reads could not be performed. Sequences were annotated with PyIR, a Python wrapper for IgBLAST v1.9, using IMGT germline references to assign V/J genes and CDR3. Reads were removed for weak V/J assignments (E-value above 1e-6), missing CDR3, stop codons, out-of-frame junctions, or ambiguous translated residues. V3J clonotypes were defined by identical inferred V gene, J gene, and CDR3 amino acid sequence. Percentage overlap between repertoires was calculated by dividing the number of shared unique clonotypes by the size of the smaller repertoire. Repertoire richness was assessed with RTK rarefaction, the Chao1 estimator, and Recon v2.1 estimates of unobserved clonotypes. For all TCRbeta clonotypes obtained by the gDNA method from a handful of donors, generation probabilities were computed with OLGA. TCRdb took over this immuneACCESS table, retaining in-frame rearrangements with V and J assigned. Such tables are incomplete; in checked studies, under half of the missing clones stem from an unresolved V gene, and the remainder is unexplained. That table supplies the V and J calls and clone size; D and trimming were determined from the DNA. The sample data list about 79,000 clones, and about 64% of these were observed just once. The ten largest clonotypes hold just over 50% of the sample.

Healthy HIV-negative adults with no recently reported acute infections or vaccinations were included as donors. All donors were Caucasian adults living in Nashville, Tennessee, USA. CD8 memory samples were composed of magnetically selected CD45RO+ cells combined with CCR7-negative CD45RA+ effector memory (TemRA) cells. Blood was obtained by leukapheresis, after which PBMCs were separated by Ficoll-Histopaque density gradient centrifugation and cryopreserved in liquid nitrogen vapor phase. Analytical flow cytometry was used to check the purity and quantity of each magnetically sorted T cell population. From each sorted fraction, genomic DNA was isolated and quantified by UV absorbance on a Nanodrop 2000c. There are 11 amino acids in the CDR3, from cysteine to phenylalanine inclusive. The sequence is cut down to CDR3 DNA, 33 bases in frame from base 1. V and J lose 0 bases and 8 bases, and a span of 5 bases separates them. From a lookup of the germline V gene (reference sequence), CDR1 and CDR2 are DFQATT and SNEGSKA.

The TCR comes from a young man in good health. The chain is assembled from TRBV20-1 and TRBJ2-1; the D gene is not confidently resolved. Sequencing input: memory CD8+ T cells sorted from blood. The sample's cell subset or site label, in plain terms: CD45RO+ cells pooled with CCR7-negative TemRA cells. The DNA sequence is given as TGCAGTGCTAGAGATGGGGATGAGCAGTTCTTC. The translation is CSARDGDEQFF.